A single sample is the source of the 22 T cell receptor beta chains below, sequenced in a study of T and B cells in COVID-19 patients. Blood genomic DNA input for TRB amplification was 250-500 ng. TRB rearrangements were amplified by multiplex PCR with BIOMED2 TRB-A/B primers. MiXCR, run by TCRdb on the multiplex PCR reads, gives a single entry per CDR3 protein. The data show under 6,000 distinct CDR3 sequences, with 25% to 30% seen just once and about 5.7% held by the top ten. The specimen was blood. All receptors derive from a human donor with active COVID-19.

This clonotype was counted between two and nine times. V and J are TRBV20-1 and TRBJ1-5, with 9 positions matching TRBD1. Germline V gives CDR1 DFQATT, CDR2 SNEGSKA (reference sequence). This CDR3 has 15 residues. J gave up 6 bases and V 3 bases, and 9 bases lay outside the gene matches. This CDR3 is CSASLGTGNGQPQHF. The CDR3 DNA is TGCAGTGCTAGCCTCGGGACAGGGAACGGTCAGCCCCAGCATTTT.

This clonotype was counted a few times. The rearrangement links TRBV7-2 to TRBJ2-5; 8 nucleotides agree with TRBD2. Germline V gene lookup returns CDR1 SGHTA and CDR2 FQGNSA. This CDR3 has 13 residues. V was clipped by 5 bases and J by 5 bases; unmatched bases: 4. CDR3 residues: CASSLTSVETQYF. CDR3 coding DNA: TGTGCCAGCAGCCTGACTAGCGTCGAGACCCAGTACTTC.

A word on this clonotype: A much larger clone differs from this one at a single base, so this may be a read error. The gene calls are TRBV18 and TRBJ2-3; no clear D gene. V was trimmed by 8 bases and J by 2 bases, leaving 17 bases between them. This CDR3 comprises 15 residues. Germline values: CDR1 KGHSH, CDR2 LQKENI. The DNA for the CDR3 is TGTGCCAGCCCCCGGGTCGGTGGGGACACAGATACGCAGTATTTT. Translated: CASPRVGGDTDTQYF. The whole variable domain, filled in from reference TRBV18 and TRBJ2-3, reads NAGVMQNPRHLVRRRGQEARLRCSPMKGHSHVYWYRQLPEEGLKFMVYLQKENIIDESGMPKERFSAEFPKEGPSILRIQQVVRGDSAAYFCASPRVGGDTDTQYFGPGTRLTVL.

This clonotype was seen more than once but under ten times. The rearrangement uses TRBV6-5 and TRBJ1-1, with TRBD1 matching over 8 bases. The CDR3 has 16 residues. Looked up from germline, CDR1 is MNHEY and CDR2 is SVGAGI. The V and J ends lost 4 bases and 0 bases, in that order; junction bases with no gene match: 7. CDR3 amino acids: CASSSLRTGLNTEAFF. CDR3 in DNA: TGTGCCAGCAGTTCCCTCCGGACAGGGCTGAACACTGAAGCTTTCTTT.

This clonotype came up a few times. V gene TRBV6-2 or TRBV6-3 combines with J gene TRBJ1-1; 7 nucleotides align to TRBD1. Germline loops: CDR1 MNHEY, CDR2 SVGEGT. The CDR3 length is 11 residues. V gave up 2 bases and J gave up 10 bases; unmatched junction bases: 1. The CDR3 here is CASSYQGGAFF. For the CDR3, the DNA is TGTGCCAGCAGTTACCAGGGGGGAGCTTTCTTT.

V is TRBV18 and J is TRBJ2-7; D perhaps matches TRBD1 (6 bases). V shed 1 base and J shed 7 bases, with 11 bases lying between them. Germline lookup yields CDR1 KGHSH and CDR2 LQKENI. The CDR3 is 13 amino acids. CDR3 amino acids: CASSPRGGKEQYF. The CDR3 bases are TGTGCCAGCTCACCACGAGGGGGTAAGGAGCAGTACTTC.

The V call is TRBV7-2, the J call TRBJ2-3, with 12 bases matching TRBD1. Germline-derived CDR1 and CDR2 are SGHTA and FQGNSA. This CDR3 is 17 amino acids long. The V and J ends lost 3 bases and 6 bases, in that order; junction bases with no gene match: 10. For the CDR3, the DNA is TGTGCCAGCAGCTTCTGGCCGGGACAGGGGGCAAGGGATACGCAGTATTTT. Its protein is CASSFWPGQGARDTQYF.

This clonotype was detected only a few times. The V gene is TRBV7-9, the J gene TRBJ2-1; TRBD1 is a possible D gene (6 bases). Trimming took 5 bases from V and 6 from J, leaving 17 bases between them. Germline CDR1 reads SEHNR; CDR2 reads FQNEAQ (reference sequence). The CDR3 is 15 residues long. CDR3 bases: TGTGCCAGCAGCCCCAGGGGTCTATATGGCAATGAGCAGTTCTTC. Protein: CASSPRGLYGNEQFF.

This clonotype is medium-sized in the sample. The rearrangement links TRBV6-1 to TRBJ2-7, with 10 bases identical to TRBD1. V was clipped by 10 bases and J by 2 bases; unmatched bases: 8. Germline V gene lookup returns CDR1 MNHNS and CDR2 SASEGT. This CDR3 spans 14 amino acids. CDR3 DNA: TGTGCCACCAACCGGGACAGGGGTCCCTACGAGCAGTACTTC. Its translation is CATNRDRGPYEQYF.

This clonotype is categorized as medium-sized. The CDR3, as DNA: TGTGCCAGCAGCCGCCAATCCGGGACAGGGGGGGAAAAACTGTTTTTT. Protein: CASSRQSGTGGEKLFF. The V and J genes are TRBV5-4 and TRBJ1-4, with TRBD1 matching 11 bases. The germline CDR1 and CDR2 sequences are SGHNT and YYREEE (reference sequence). The V and J ends lost 4 bases and 8 bases, in that order; junction bases with no gene match: 10. The CDR3 totals 16 residues.

Turning to this clonotype: Possible read error: a much larger clone is one base away. This chain links TRBV5-6 with TRBJ2-1; D unclear. Trimming stripped 4 bases from V and 7 bases from J, with 6 bases between. This CDR3 contains 11 residues. CDR1 SGHDT and CDR2 YYEEEE come from the germline V gene. In DNA form, the CDR3 reads TGTGCCAGCAGCCAGGAAAATGAGCAGTTCTTC. Translated, it gives CASSQENEQFF.

Concerning this clonotype: It is likely a read error, because the conserved phenylalanine at the end of the CDR3 is missing. It is unclear where the CDR3 begins or ends on the DNA, so no DNA is shown, and the CDR3 is as TCRdb lists it. This sequence joins TRBV5-5 and TRBJ2-7; TRBD1 is the table's D call and was not checked against the DNA. Counting both end residues, the CDR3 totals 8 amino acids. Per germline, CDR1 SGHKS and CDR2 YYEKEE (reference sequence). CDR3 protein: CASSLGHR.

This chain links TRBV5-4 with TRBJ1-1, with 10 nucleotides matching TRBD1. This CDR3 comprises 18 residues. V lost 0 bases, J lost 1 base, and 9 bases stayed unmatched. Per the germline V gene, CDR1 is SGHNT and CDR2 is YYREEE (reference sequence). The CDR3 loop reads CASSLGGQGVLGNTEAFF. As DNA, the CDR3 is TGTGCCAGCAGCTTGGGCGGACAGGGGGTGTTAGGGAACACTGAAGCTTTCTTT.

This clonotype was observed once. At one end, the junction sequence differs from germline, possibly due to a read error. The chain uses TRBV5-1 and TRBJ1-3, with 7 bases that match TRBD1. Germline CDR1 and CDR2: SGHRS and YFSETQ. The CDR3 contains 15 residues. For the CDR3, the DNA is TGCGCCAGCACCTTGTCAGGGGGTTCTGGAAACACCATATATTTT. Residues: CASTLSGGSGNTIYF.

This chain links TRBV4-3 with TRBJ2-5; the D is unclear. With 0 bases removed from V and 5 bases from J, the gap between germline ends came to 13 bases. The germline CDR1 and CDR2 sequences are LGHNA and YSLEER. The CDR3 spans 15 residues. The CDR3 loop reads CASSQDPATAETQYF. The CDR3 region has the DNA TGCGCCAGCAGCCAAGACCCCGCAACCGCGGAGACCCAGTACTTC.

This chain connects TRBV6-1 to TRBJ1-1, with D uncertain. The ends were cut back, 1 base at V and 8 bases at J, with 14 bases in the middle. This CDR3 region has 14 residues. Per the germline V gene, CDR1 is MNHNS and CDR2 is SASEGT. CDR3: CASSEEGLTTEAFF. The DNA for the CDR3 is TGTGCCAGCAGTGAAGAAGGACTGACGACCGAAGCTTTCTTT.

By frequency in the sample, this clonotype is medium-sized (0.01 to 0.1%). This chain connects TRBV6-5 to TRBJ2-2, with D hard to call. The CDR3 runs to 15 residues. V was trimmed by 0 bases and J by 5 bases, leaving 10 bases between them. Germline V gives CDR1 MNHEY, CDR2 SVGAGI. CDR3 amino acids: CASSYSRLQTGELFF. CDR3 DNA: TGTGCCAGCAGTTACTCCAGGCTACAGACCGGGGAGCTGTTTTTT.

The chain combines TRBV19 with TRBJ1-1; no reliable D call. Trimming took off 7 bases at V and 4 bases at J, with 13 bases between the two ends. Germline V gene data show CDR1 as LNHDA and CDR2 as SQIVND (reference sequence). CDR3 size: 13 residues. The CDR3 sequence is CASTLGVTTEAFF. CDR3 coding DNA: TGTGCCAGTACACTTGGGGTGACCACTGAAGCTTTCTTT.

The gene calls are TRBV30 and TRBJ1-4; no clear D. Germline CDR1 and CDR2: GTSNPN and SVGIG (reference sequence). CDR3 length: 15 amino acids. V lost 5 bases and J 0 bases, leaving 13 bases between the germline ends. The CDR3 region is CAWRQTPATNEKLFF. CDR3 in DNA: TGTGCCTGGCGACAAACCCCTGCAACTAATGAAAAACTGTTTTTT.

This clonotype was seen a handful of times. The V and J genes are TRBV5-1 and TRBJ2-7; 8 bases are shared with TRBD2. The CDR3 totals 15 residues. Trimming cost V 3 bases and J 0 bases; bases outside gene matches: 5. Germline V CDR1 and CDR2: SGHRS, YFSETQ. Here the CDR3 reads CASSYTSGTSYEQYF. DNA for the CDR3: TGCGCCAGCAGCTACACTAGCGGTACCTCCTACGAGCAGTACTTC.

V gene TRBV24-1 combines with J gene TRBJ2-5; perhaps D is TRBD1 or TRBD2 (5 bases each). The germline V gene has CDR1 KGHDR and CDR2 SFDVKD. Trimming removed 3 bases at V and 3 bases at J, with 13 bases between. CDR3 length: 15 residues. The CDR3 bases are TGTGCCACCAGTGATGGGGGAACAGCGAAAGAGACCCAGTACTTC. This gives the protein CATSDGGTAKETQYF.

The chain employs TRBV20-1 and TRBJ1-4, with no clear D. Germline CDR1 DFQATT, CDR2 SNEGSKA (reference sequence). Trimming shortened V by 0 bases and J by 5 bases, and 10 bases separated the two germline ends. This CDR3 has 14 residues. CDR3 nucleotide sequence: TGCAGTGCTAGAGATTACCGTACGAATGAAAAACTGTTTTTT. Translating it yields CSARDYRTNEKLFF.